These 13 T cell receptor beta chains were all obtained from the same sample, sequenced in a study of blood T cell repertoires in COVID-19. Produced via immunoSEQ multiplex PCR; TCRdb's table is partial and in-frame only. The table shows approximately 360,000 clones, with more than 75% occurring only once. The source material was PBMCs or T cells enriched from blood (not recorded which). These receptors originate from a woman in her twenties or thirties with acute COVID-19.

The chain recombines TRBV5-1 with TRBJ2-7; 11 bases fit TRBD1. Per germline, CDR1 SGHRS and CDR2 YFSETQ. The ends lost 7 bases at V and 7 bases at J; junction bases unmatched: 10. The CDR3 spans 14 residues. CDR3 protein: CASAPGQGVDEQYF. DNA of the CDR3: TGCGCCAGCGCACCGGGACAGGGGGTCGATGAGCAGTACTTC.

This clone was detected only a few times. V usage is TRBV5-1 and J usage is TRBJ2-2, with 13 bases that match TRBD2. From germline, CDR1 is SGHRS and CDR2 YFSETQ. The J segment lost 4 bases and the V segment lost 6 bases, leaving 3 bases of the junction unmatched. The CDR3 contains 15 residues. The CDR3 DNA is TGCGCCAGCAAAGGACTAGCGGGGGCCACCGGGGAGCTGTTTTTT. It specifies CASKGLAGATGELFF.

The rearrangement joins TRBV12-3 or TRBV12-4 to TRBJ1-2; 7 positions match TRBD1. Trimming took 3 bases from V and 8 from J; bases not matched to a gene: 6. CDR3 length equals 13 residues. The CDR3 reads CASSFGTVMGYTF. The CDR3 region has the DNA TGTGCCAGCAGTTTCGGGACAGTCATGGGCTACACCTTC.

This chain joins TRBV20-1 and TRBJ1-1; a possible D gene is TRBD1 (5 bases). CDR1 and CDR2 (germline): DFQATT, SNEGSKA (reference sequence). This CDR3 is built from 9 residues. Trimming removed 5 bases from V and 10 bases from J, with 8 bases in between. The CDR3 sequence: CSAGGRAFF. CDR3 DNA: TGCAGTGCTGGGGGGAGAGCTTTCTTT.

The chain combines TRBV7-2 with TRBJ2-7; 12 nucleotides line up with TRBD2. The germline V gene encodes CDR1 SGHTA and CDR2 FQGNSA. The CDR3 has 18 residues. V was clipped by 1 base and J by 2 bases; unmatched bases: 9. The CDR3 DNA sequence: TGTGCCAGCAGCTTAGGTCCTAGCGGGGGGGCTTTCCCCTACGAGCAGTACTTC. Protein sequence: CASSLGPSGGAFPYEQYF. The full variable domain, rest sourced from reference TRBV7-2 and TRBJ2-7, is GAGVSQSPSNKVTEKGKDVELRCDPISGHTALYWYRQSLGQGLEFLIYFQGNSAPDKSGLPSDRFSAERTGGSVSTLTIQRTQQEDSAVYLCASSLGPSGGAFPYEQYFGPGTRLTVT.

The sample holds a few counts of this clone. The rearrangement uses TRBV7-9 and TRBJ2-7; 7 bases agree with TRBD1. Germline loops: CDR1 SEHNR, CDR2 FQNEAQ (reference sequence). This CDR3 is 15 amino acids long. J gave up 0 bases and V 5 bases, and 7 bases lay outside the gene matches. This CDR3 reads CASSRFSGGSYEQYF. The CDR3 DNA reads TGTGCCAGCAGCCGTTTCTCAGGGGGCTCCTACGAGCAGTACTTC. The entire variable domain, with the rest obtained from reference TRBV7-9 and TRBJ2-7, is as follows: DTGVSQNPRHKITKRGQNVTFRCDPISEHNRLYWYRQTLGQGPEFLTYFQNEAQLEKSRLLSDRFSAERPKGSFSTLEIQRTEQGDSAMYLCASSRFSGGSYEQYFGPGTRLTVT.

The chain combines TRBV5-1 with TRBJ1-1, with D tentatively TRBD1 (6 bases). Germline CDR1 is SGHRS and CDR2 is YFSETQ. The length of the CDR3 is 16 residues. V lost 6 bases and J 5 bases, leaving 23 bases between the germline ends. In nucleotides, the CDR3 is TGCGCCAGCACCCCCGGGGGGGGGCGACGATTAACTGAAGCTTTCTTT. Translated: CASTPGGGRRLTEAFF.

CDR3 sequence: CASSLEGEAFF. CDR3 coding DNA: TGTGCCAGCAGCCTGGAGGGCGAAGCTTTCTTT. The chain links TRBV6-5 to TRBJ1-1; D gene unclear. The CDR3 runs to 11 residues. Trimming removed 6 bases from V and 8 bases from J, with 10 bases in between. Germline V gene sequence: CDR1 MNHEY, CDR2 SVGAGI.

A word on this clone: This CDR3 is also generated by other DNA sequences in the sample. The chain has TRBV5-1 and TRBJ2-2; D gene ambiguous. The CDR3 length is 12 residues. V was cut by 0 bases and J by 6 bases, with 3 bases left in between. Germline loops: CDR1 SGHRS, CDR2 YFSETQ. The CDR3 DNA sequence: TGCGCCAGCAGCTTGGCCGCCGGGGAGCTGTTTTTT. Amino acid sequence: CASSLAAGELFF. The whole variable domain, remainder taken from reference TRBV5-1 and TRBJ2-2, is KAGVTQTPRYLIKTRGQQVTLSCSPISGHRSVSWYQQTPGQGLQFLFEYFSETQRNKGNFPGRFSGRQFSNSRSEMNVSTLELGDSALYLCASSLAAGELFFGEGSRLTVL.

The chain recombines TRBV5-3 with TRBJ1-2; D perhaps matches TRBD1 (6 bases). TRBV5-3 falls under the ORF class, with uncertain function. Trimming removed 4 bases from V and 6 bases from J, with 25 bases in between. The CDR3 sequence is 17 residues long. The CDR3 loop reads CARSPMEGTPYHNGYTF. CDR3 DNA: TGTGCCAGAAGCCCAATGGAAGGGACACCTTATCACAATGGCTACACCTTC.

V usage is TRBV9 and J usage is TRBJ1-1, with D tentatively TRBD1 (6 bases). This CDR3 contains 13 residues. Per germline, CDR1 SGDLS and CDR2 YYNGEE. Trimming shortened V by 2 bases and J by 1 base, and 6 bases separated the two germline ends. For the CDR3, the DNA is TGTGCCAGCAGCGTGACAGGGAACACTGAAGCTTTCTTT. This encodes CASSVTGNTEAFF.

This sequence joins TRBV18 and TRBJ1-5; D possibly corresponds to TRBD1 (5 bases). Germline V lookup: CDR1 KGHSH, CDR2 LQKENI. V dropped 4 bases and J dropped 6 bases, with 13 bases sitting between them. CDR3 size: 14 residues. In DNA, the CDR3 is TGTGCCAGCTCACGGGTCGGGGGGGGTCAGCCCCAGCATTTT. It translates to CASSRVGGGQPQHF.

V is TRBV27 and J is TRBJ1-2, with TRBD1 as a possible D gene (6 bases). The CDR3 is made up of 14 amino acids. V was shortened by 1 base and J by 6 bases, with 12 bases between the two germline ends. CDR1 and CDR2 from the germline V gene are MNHEY and SMNVEV (reference sequence). The CDR3 DNA is TGTGCCAGCAGTTTATACCAGGGGTTGAATGGCTACACCTTC. It specifies CASSLYQGLNGYTF.